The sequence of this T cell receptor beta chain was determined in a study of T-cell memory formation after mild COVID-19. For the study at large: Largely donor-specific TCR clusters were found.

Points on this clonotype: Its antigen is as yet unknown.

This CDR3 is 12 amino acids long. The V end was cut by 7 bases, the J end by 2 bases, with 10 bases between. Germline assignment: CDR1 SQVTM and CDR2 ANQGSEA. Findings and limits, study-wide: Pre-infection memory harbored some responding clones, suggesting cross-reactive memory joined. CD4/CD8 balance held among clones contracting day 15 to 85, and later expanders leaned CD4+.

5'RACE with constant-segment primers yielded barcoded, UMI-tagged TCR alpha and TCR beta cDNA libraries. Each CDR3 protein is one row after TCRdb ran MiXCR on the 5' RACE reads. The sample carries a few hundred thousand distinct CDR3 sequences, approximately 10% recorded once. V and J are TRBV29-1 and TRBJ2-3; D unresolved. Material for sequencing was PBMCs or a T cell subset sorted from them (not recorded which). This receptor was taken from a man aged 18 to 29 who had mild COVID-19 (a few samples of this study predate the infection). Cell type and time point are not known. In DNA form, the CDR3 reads TGCAGCGCCCAACGGCCCACAGATACGCAGTATTTT. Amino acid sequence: CSAQRPTDTQYF.